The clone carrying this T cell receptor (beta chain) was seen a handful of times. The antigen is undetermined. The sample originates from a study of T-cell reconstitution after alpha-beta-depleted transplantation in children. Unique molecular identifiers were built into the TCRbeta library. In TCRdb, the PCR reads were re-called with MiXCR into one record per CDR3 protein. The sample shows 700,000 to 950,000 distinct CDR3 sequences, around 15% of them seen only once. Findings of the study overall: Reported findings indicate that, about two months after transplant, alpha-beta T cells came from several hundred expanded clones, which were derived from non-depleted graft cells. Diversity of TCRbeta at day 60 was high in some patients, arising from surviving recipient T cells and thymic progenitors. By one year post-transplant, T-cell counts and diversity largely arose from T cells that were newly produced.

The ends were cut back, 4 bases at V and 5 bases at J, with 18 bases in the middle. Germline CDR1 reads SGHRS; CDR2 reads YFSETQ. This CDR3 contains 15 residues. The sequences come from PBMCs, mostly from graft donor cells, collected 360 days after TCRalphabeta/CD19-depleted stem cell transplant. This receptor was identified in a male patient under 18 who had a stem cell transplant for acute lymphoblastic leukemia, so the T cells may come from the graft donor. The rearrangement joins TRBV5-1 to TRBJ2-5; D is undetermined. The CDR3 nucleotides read TGCGCCAGCAGCCTTCCGACGGGCCCTGGGGAGACCCAGTACTTC. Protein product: CASSLPTGPGETQYF. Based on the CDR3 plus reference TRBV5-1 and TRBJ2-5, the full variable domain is KAGVTQTPRYLIKTRGQQVTLSCSPISGHRSVSWYQQTPGQGLQFLFEYFSETQRNKGNFPGRFSGRQFSNSRSEMNVSTLELGDSALYLCASSLPTGPGETQYFGPGTRLLVL.